This T cell receptor (beta chain) was obtained from a study of blood T cell repertoires in COVID-19. Across the study: Spain, Italy and the United States supplied samples that represented acute and convalescent COVID-19.

Assay used: immunoSEQ multiplex PCR; TCRdb lists only in-frame clones, some missing. The sample records about 74,000 clones, 90% being singletons. CDR1 is LGHNA, CDR2 YSLEER, per germline. The ends lost 4 bases at V and 3 bases at J; junction bases unmatched: 11. CDR3 length: 17 residues. This clone was seen just once. The clonotype was recovered from a human donor in a cohort sampled during active COVID-19. The V gene is TRBV4-3, the J gene TRBJ2-3; 9 nucleotides line up with TRBD2. Source material: peripheral blood. The CDR3 region is CASSLGGAGGPTDTQYF. CDR3 nucleotides: TGCGCCAGCAGCCTTGGCGGGGCGGGAGGGCCAACAGATACGCAGTATTTT.